This TCR beta chain was found in a study of cytomegalovirus exposure and HLA in healthy donors. General study results and limits: Most CMV-associated TCR beta chains were later found to appear HLA-restricted. In vitro testing confirmed three CMV-associated chains as specific for CMV antigens.

As regards this clone: Its matching antigen is unknown.

The PCR made use of 60 Vbeta and 13 Jbeta primers. Measured with immunoSEQ multiplex PCR; TCRdb has only the in-frame clones, and not every one. This sample has just over 95,000 clones, with around four fifths found just once. This clonotype originated in a woman aged 35 to 49 in good health and CMV-seronegative. The specimen was PBMCs.

The CDR3: CASSLWGQGSPETQYF. Here the CDR3 DNA reads TGCGCCAGCAGCTTGTGGGGACAGGGTTCTCCAGAGACCCAGTACTTC. The chain uses TRBV5-1 and TRBJ2-5; the match to TRBD1 covers 9 bases. In germline, CDR1 is SGHRS, CDR2 YFSETQ. The CDR3 consists of 16 residues. V trimming: 1 base; J trimming: 4 bases; junction bases outside the gene matches: 8.